Listed below are T cell receptor beta chains from one sample, sequenced in a study of blood T cell repertoires in COVID-19. Using immunoSEQ multiplex PCR, the repertoire was profiled, and TCRdb retains in-frame clones only, with some absent. The data show roughly 100,000 clones, with 84% seen just once and just under 10% held by the top ten. Sequenced input: peripheral blood. Receptors originate from a man in his forties with active or convalescent COVID-19. CDR3s include the opening cysteine and the closing phenylalanine or tryptophan. The D gene is left open where the match is weak. Size is omitted from some rows. Given values are once, few, many or a class for expanded clones.

>TRBD1|TRBV6-5|TRBJ2-2|-
CASRGQGSVGELFF
TGTGCCAGCAGAGGACAGGGCTCAGTCGGGGAGCTGTTTTTT
>TRBD1|TRBV4-1|TRBJ1-1|-
CASSQDERGRVAFF
TGCGCCAGCAGCCAAGATGAGAGGGGGCGGGTAGCTTTCTTT
>-|TRBV29-1|TRBJ1-1|-
CSVATQESNTEAFF
TGCAGCGTTGCGACACAAGAGTCGAACACTGAAGCTTTCTTT
>TRBD1|TRBV9|TRBJ1-2|-
CASSVGTGRFDGYTF
TGTGCCAGCAGCGTAGGGACAGGGCGCTTTGATGGCTACACCTTC
>-|TRBV3-1/TRBV3-2|TRBJ1-3|-
CASSQTGSGNTIYF
TGTGCCAGCAGCCAAACGGGCTCTGGAAACACCATATATTTT
>-|TRBV7-8|TRBJ2-7|-
CASSLVRLPAYEQYF
TGTGCCAGCAGCTTGGTGCGTCTTCCCGCCTACGAGCAGTACTTC
>-|TRBV6-5|TRBJ1-2|-
CASITQGPYGYTF
TGTGCCAGCATCACCCAGGGGCCCTATGGCTACACCTTC
>-|TRBV30|TRBJ2-3|-
CAWSVDSRADTQYF
TGTGCCTGGAGTGTTGATAGCCGGGCAGATACGCAGTATTTT
>-|TRBV25-1|TRBJ2-2|-
CASSEYGTITSTGELFF
TGTGCCAGCAGTGAATATGGGACAATCACCTCCACCGGGGAGCTGTTTTTT
>-|TRBV10-3|TRBJ1-2|-
CAIRTTGSSYGYTF
TGTGCCATCAGGACCACAGGGAGTAGCTATGGCTACACCTTC
>-|TRBV24-1|TRBJ2-1|once
CATSRSVGANEQFF
TGTGCCACGAGCCGGAGTGTAGGAGCTAATGAGCAGTTCTTC
>TRBD1|TRBV6-5|TRBJ1-5|-
CASRNRGGNQPQHF
TGTGCCAGCAGAAACAGGGGGGGCAATCAGCCCCAGCATTTT
>TRBD1|TRBV12-5|TRBJ1-3|-
CASGRRDRGYFSGNTIYF
TGTGCTAGTGGTCGCCGGGACAGGGGTTATTTTTCTGGAAACACCATATATTTT
>TRBD1|TRBV19|TRBJ1-6|-
CASAGTGDRSPLHF
TGTGCCAGTGCCGGGACAGGGGATCGTTCACCCCTCCACTTT
>-|TRBV27|TRBJ1-5|-
CASKRGVNQPQHF
TGTGCCAGCAAACGGGGAGTCAATCAGCCCCAGCATTTT
>TRBD2|TRBV5-3|TRBJ2-7|few
CARSLSRTSGAYEQYF
TGTGCCAGAAGCTTGTCAAGGACTAGCGGGGCGTACGAGCAGTACTTC
>TRBD1|TRBV6-6|TRBJ1-2|-
CASRGRGTNYGYTF
TGTGCCAGCAGAGGCAGGGGGACTAACTATGGCTACACCTTC
>TRBD1|TRBV5-1|TRBJ2-3|-
CASSDDRGQRDTQYF
TGCGCCAGCTCCGACGACAGGGGGCAGAGAGATACGCAGTATTTT
>-|TRBV5-8|TRBJ1-3|-
CASSLAARGSGNTIYF
TGTGCCAGCAGCTTGGCGGCCAGGGGATCTGGAAACACCATATATTTT
>TRBD1|TRBV18|TRBJ2-6|-
CASSWGQGESGANVLTF
TGTGCCAGCTCATGGGGACAGGGGGAGTCTGGGGCCAACGTCCTGACTTTC
>TRBD2|TRBV29-1|TRBJ2-1|-
CSFNPPGGPGEQFF
TGCAGCTTTAATCCCCCGGGGGGGCCAGGTGAGCAGTTCTTC
>TRBD1|TRBV19|TRBJ2-3|-
CASTQQGTDTQYF
TGTGCCAGTACTCAACAGGGGACAGATACGCAGTATTTT
>TRBD1|TRBV27|TRBJ1-6|-
CASSLFRTTGSSYNSPLHF
TGTGCCAGCAGTCTTTTCCGGACGACAGGGAGCTCCTATAATTCACCCCTCCACTTT
>TRBD1|TRBV6-5|TRBJ1-3|-
CASRGTGHGNTIYF
TGTGCCAGCAGGGGGACAGGGCACGGAAACACCATATATTTT
>-|TRBV27|TRBJ2-7|-
CASGRGYSEQYF
TGTGCCAGCGGCCGGGGGTATAGCGAGCAGTACTTC
>TRBD2|TRBV29-1|TRBJ2-2|-
CSVRTSGGAGTGELFF
TGCAGCGTTCGCACTAGCGGGGGGGCGGGCACCGGGGAGCTGTTTTTT
>TRBD1|TRBV6-4|TRBJ2-3|-
CASSVGQRTDTQYF
TGTGCCAGCAGCGTGGGACAGCGCACAGATACGCAGTATTTT
>-|TRBV6-2/TRBV6-3|TRBJ2-5|once
CASSYSPETQYF
TGTGCCAGCAGTTATAGTCCAGAGACCCAGTACTTC
>-|TRBV18|TRBJ2-3|-
CASSGRGTLRGADTQYF
TGTGCCAGCTCAGGACGCGGGACCTTAAGAGGGGCAGATACGCAGTATTTT
>TRBD1|TRBV2|TRBJ1-2|-
CASSEALGQGFYYGYTF
TGTGCCAGCAGTGAAGCGCTGGGACAGGGTTTTTACTATGGCTACACCTTC
>-|TRBV23-1|TRBJ1-1|-
CASSSPGLKNTEAFF
TGCGCCAGCAGCTCGCCGGGACTGAAGAACACTGAAGCTTTCTTT
>-|TRBV7-3|TRBJ2-3|-
CASSLGGLDTQYF
TGTGCCAGCAGCTTAGGCGGCTTAGATACGCAGTATTTT
>-|TRBV2|TRBJ2-7|many
CASGGPDSTYEQYF
TGTGCCAGCGGGGGTCCGGACAGTACCTACGAGCAGTACTTC
>-|TRBV27|TRBJ1-4|once
CASRSDRPNEKLFF
TGTGCCAGCAGGTCGGACAGACCTAATGAAAAACTGTTTTTT
>-|TRBV7-7|TRBJ2-5|-
CASSPVSGQTQETQYF
TGTGCTAGCAGCCCCGTCTCCGGACAGACCCAAGAGACCCAGTACTTC
>TRBD2|TRBV5-5|TRBJ2-7|few
CASDRVLAGGYEQYF
TGTGCCAGCGACAGGGTACTAGCGGGGGGCTACGAGCAGTACTTC
>TRBD1|TRBV29-1|TRBJ2-6|few
CSVAYPTGVSSGANVLTF
TGCAGCGTCGCCTACCCGACAGGGGTAAGCTCTGGGGCCAACGTCCTGACTTTC
>TRBD1|TRBV11-2|TRBJ1-2|-
CASRTGAKMGYTF
TGTGCCAGCAGAACAGGGGCAAAAATGGGCTACACCTTC
>-|TRBV19|TRBJ1-5|-
CASSMGRVGQPQHF
TGTGCCAGTAGTATGGGCAGGGTAGGGCAGCCCCAGCATTTT
>TRBD2|TRBV7-3|TRBJ2-3|-
CASSLKLAGGATDTQYF
TGTGCCAGCAGCTTAAAACTAGCGGGGGGGGCGACAGATACGCAGTATTTT
>TRBD1|TRBV7-8|TRBJ1-1|few
CASSRDRDTEAFF
TGTGCCAGCAGCAGAGACAGGGACACTGAAGCTTTCTTT
>-|TRBV9|TRBJ2-3|-
CASSVGFRTDTQYF
TGTGCCAGCAGCGTCGGGTTCCGCACAGATACGCAGTATTTT
>-|TRBV29-1|TRBJ1-5|medium-sized
CSVKDSVNQPQHF
TGCAGCGTTAAAGACAGCGTAAATCAGCCCCAGCATTTT
>-|TRBV28|TRBJ1-3|-
CASSLNGRAYSGNTIYF
TGTGCCAGCAGTTTAAACGGCAGGGCGTACTCTGGAAACACCATATATTTT
>-|TRBV7-3|TRBJ2-5|-
CASSPVGEETQYF
TGTGCCAGCAGCCCTGTAGGGGAAGAGACCCAGTACTTC
>TRBD1|TRBV19|TRBJ2-3|-
CASYSGQGTDTQYF
TGTGCCAGTTACTCCGGACAGGGTACAGATACGCAGTATTTT
>TRBD2|TRBV5-4|TRBJ2-5|-
CASSLVGTSGTQYF
TGTGCCAGCAGCTTGGTTGGGACTAGCGGGACCCAGTACTTC
>-|TRBV18|TRBJ1-3|-
CASSPPEGLPSGNTIYF
TGTGCCAGCTCACCACCGGAGGGGCTCCCCTCTGGAAACACCATATATTTT
>-|TRBV11-2|TRBJ1-1|-
CASRTPGVNTEAFF
TGTGCCAGCAGGACCCCGGGGGTGAACACTGAAGCTTTCTTT
>-|TRBV11-2|TRBJ2-5|-
CASSLVSETQYF
TGTGCCAGCAGCTTAGTCTCGGAGACCCAGTACTTC
>-|TRBV12-3/TRBV12-4|TRBJ1-5|-
CASTLDSNQPQHF
TGTGCCAGCACCTTAGATAGCAATCAGCCCCAGCATTTT
>TRBD1|TRBV2|TRBJ1-6|-
CASTLDRGLSYNSPLHF
TGTGCCAGCACATTGGACAGGGGACTCTCCTATAATTCACCCCTCCACTTT
>TRBD1|TRBV19|TRBJ2-1|-
CASSIVRQGYYNEQFF
TGTGCCAGTAGTATAGTTAGACAGGGGTACTACAATGAGCAGTTCTTC
>TRBD1|TRBV9|TRBJ2-3|-
CASSVGTGGPDTQYF
TGTGCCAGCAGCGTTGGGACAGGGGGTCCAGATACGCAGTATTTT
>TRBD1|TRBV18|TRBJ2-7|-
CASSPLPGQTYEQYF
TGTGCCAGCTCACCCCTTCCGGGACAGACCTACGAGCAGTACTTC
>-|TRBV12-5|TRBJ1-6|few
CASGLVPPRLAGSPLHF
TGTGCTAGTGGTTTGGTACCCCCCAGACTGGCCGGTTCACCCCTCCACTTT
>-|TRBV6-1|TRBJ1-1|-
CASSDEGWRNTEAFF
TGTGCCAGCAGTGATGAGGGTTGGAGGAACACTGAAGCTTTCTTT
>TRBD2|TRBV9|TRBJ2-1|-
CASSVASGGPNEQFF
TGTGCCAGCAGCGTAGCGAGCGGGGGGCCCAATGAGCAGTTCTTC
>TRBD1|TRBV15|TRBJ1-4|-
CATSIQGAPNEKLFF
TGTGCCACCAGCATTCAGGGGGCCCCTAATGAAAAACTGTTTTTT